Presented here are 2 T cell receptor beta chains from one specimen sequenced in a study of OX40 agonist ivuxolimab in advanced cancers. Measured with immunoSEQ multiplex PCR; TCRdb has only the in-frame clones, and not every one. The data show 80,000 or so clones, 90% seen once. Sequencing was performed on CD4+ or CD8+ T cells sorted from blood, taken in a trial of the OX40 agonist ivuxolimab. The receptor source for this set is an adult with an advanced solid tumor such as melanoma, head and neck, liver or kidney cancer.

This clone was detected a few times. The V call is TRBV4-2, the J call TRBJ1-2, with no clear D. The V and J ends lost 3 bases and 10 bases respectively, with 15 bases between them. This CDR3 has 13 residues. CDR1 LGHNA and CDR2 YNFKEQ come from the germline V gene. CDR3: CASSHRPEGIYTF. The DNA for the CDR3 is TGTGCCAGCAGCCATAGGCCGGAAGGGATCTACACCTTC.

The chain links TRBV5-1 to TRBJ2-7, with 10 bases fitting TRBD1. CDR3 length: 14 amino acids. Germline V gene lookup returns CDR1 SGHRS and CDR2 YFSETQ. The V and J ends lost 0 bases and 3 bases, in that order; junction bases with no gene match: 0. The CDR3 DNA reads as TGCGCCAGCAGCTTGGGGACAGGGGGCTACGAGCAGTACTTC. Amino acids: CASSLGTGGYEQYF.